This T cell receptor (gamma chain) is from a study of intestinal T cells in coeliac disease (TCRdb year 2020). Describing the broader study: In the TRG cohort, coeliac patients were much younger than controls, with a mean age of roughly 15 years compared with around 50 years. In the TCR-delta (TRD) cohort, there were duodenal biopsies from roughly ten coeliac disease patients and roughly ten non-coeliac controls. Duodenal biopsies from around 36 coeliac disease patients and approximately 23 non-coeliac controls were included in a second, larger TCR-gamma (TRG) cohort. Results the study describes overall, beyond this receptor: It was not possible to tell repeated CDR3 amino acid sequences apart from PCR duplicates. Age was significantly different between the coeliac and control groups, but splitting the analysis by age did not give a significant classification. All 20 or so biopsies in training were correctly classified by TRD kmer-based clustering, and a leave-one-out accuracy of less than 95% was reported. Of around 54 biopsies, about 50 (around 94%) were correctly classified by TRG clustering, which had a reported leave-one-out accuracy of about 90%. FFPE-derived DNA was found to be relatively degraded, and loss of a proportion of TCR sequences in each sample was likely caused by this degradation.

Ends trimmed: V by 13 bases, J by 8 bases; bases unmatched to a gene: 6. The cysteine opens and the phenylalanine closes a CDR3 of 9 amino acids. The entry retains the CDR3 DNA only, 27 bases that are in frame from base 1. Libraries were prepared through multiplex PCR. Instrument on record: Ion Torrent PGM. TRG repertoires were amplified from around 180 ng of biopsy DNA with the LymphoTrack kit, in which Illumina adapters are carried by the primers. TRG amplicons were purified with AMPure XP beads, quantified on a 2100 Bioanalyzer, and pooled equimolarly. TRG libraries were sequenced on an Ion PGM instrument. The original pipeline was this. Reads in which more than 10% of nucleotides fell below the per-patient third-quartile quality score were removed with FastX. IMGT/HighV-QUEST was used to align the reads, assigning V, D and J genes, identifying CDR3 regions and assessing functionality. After the sequences were translated into amino acids, every sequence predicted to be non-functional was thrown out. CDR3s were split into kmers, with and without positional annotation; kmer frequencies underwent PCA, and samples were clustered using all 1023 combinations of PCs 1-10. Leave-one-out cross-validation was used to validate the classification, with parameters re-optimised on the remaining samples in each round. Using the vegan R package, Shannon diversity was calculated from repeated random subsamples whose size matched the lowest read count. Clone calls in TCRdb were regenerated from the public reads with CATT, after which identical DNA sequences shared one row. The V and J calls shown here were made by TCRdb, not taken from the authors' results. Present in this sample are hundreds of gamma-chain clones, about half of which were seen just once. The biggest ten clones account for about 38% of the sample.

With respect to this clone: Its recognized antigen is unknown. One base away there is no much larger clone; base qualities are not given.

For each case, genomic DNA was extracted from ten 5-um FFPE scrolls with the QIAamp DNA FFPE tissue kit. Fully anonymised formalin-fixed paraffin-embedded duodenal biopsies surplus to diagnostic needs were used to test TCR repertoire-based classification of coeliac disease. This TCR was recovered from a human donor with celiac disease. The specimen was a duodenal biopsy. The sequence joins TRGV10 to TRGJ1 or TRGJ2. TRGV10 has ORF status, its function being uncertain. The CDR3 protein is CAGGNKKLF. The DNA reads TGTGCTGGCGGGAATAAGAAACTCTTT.